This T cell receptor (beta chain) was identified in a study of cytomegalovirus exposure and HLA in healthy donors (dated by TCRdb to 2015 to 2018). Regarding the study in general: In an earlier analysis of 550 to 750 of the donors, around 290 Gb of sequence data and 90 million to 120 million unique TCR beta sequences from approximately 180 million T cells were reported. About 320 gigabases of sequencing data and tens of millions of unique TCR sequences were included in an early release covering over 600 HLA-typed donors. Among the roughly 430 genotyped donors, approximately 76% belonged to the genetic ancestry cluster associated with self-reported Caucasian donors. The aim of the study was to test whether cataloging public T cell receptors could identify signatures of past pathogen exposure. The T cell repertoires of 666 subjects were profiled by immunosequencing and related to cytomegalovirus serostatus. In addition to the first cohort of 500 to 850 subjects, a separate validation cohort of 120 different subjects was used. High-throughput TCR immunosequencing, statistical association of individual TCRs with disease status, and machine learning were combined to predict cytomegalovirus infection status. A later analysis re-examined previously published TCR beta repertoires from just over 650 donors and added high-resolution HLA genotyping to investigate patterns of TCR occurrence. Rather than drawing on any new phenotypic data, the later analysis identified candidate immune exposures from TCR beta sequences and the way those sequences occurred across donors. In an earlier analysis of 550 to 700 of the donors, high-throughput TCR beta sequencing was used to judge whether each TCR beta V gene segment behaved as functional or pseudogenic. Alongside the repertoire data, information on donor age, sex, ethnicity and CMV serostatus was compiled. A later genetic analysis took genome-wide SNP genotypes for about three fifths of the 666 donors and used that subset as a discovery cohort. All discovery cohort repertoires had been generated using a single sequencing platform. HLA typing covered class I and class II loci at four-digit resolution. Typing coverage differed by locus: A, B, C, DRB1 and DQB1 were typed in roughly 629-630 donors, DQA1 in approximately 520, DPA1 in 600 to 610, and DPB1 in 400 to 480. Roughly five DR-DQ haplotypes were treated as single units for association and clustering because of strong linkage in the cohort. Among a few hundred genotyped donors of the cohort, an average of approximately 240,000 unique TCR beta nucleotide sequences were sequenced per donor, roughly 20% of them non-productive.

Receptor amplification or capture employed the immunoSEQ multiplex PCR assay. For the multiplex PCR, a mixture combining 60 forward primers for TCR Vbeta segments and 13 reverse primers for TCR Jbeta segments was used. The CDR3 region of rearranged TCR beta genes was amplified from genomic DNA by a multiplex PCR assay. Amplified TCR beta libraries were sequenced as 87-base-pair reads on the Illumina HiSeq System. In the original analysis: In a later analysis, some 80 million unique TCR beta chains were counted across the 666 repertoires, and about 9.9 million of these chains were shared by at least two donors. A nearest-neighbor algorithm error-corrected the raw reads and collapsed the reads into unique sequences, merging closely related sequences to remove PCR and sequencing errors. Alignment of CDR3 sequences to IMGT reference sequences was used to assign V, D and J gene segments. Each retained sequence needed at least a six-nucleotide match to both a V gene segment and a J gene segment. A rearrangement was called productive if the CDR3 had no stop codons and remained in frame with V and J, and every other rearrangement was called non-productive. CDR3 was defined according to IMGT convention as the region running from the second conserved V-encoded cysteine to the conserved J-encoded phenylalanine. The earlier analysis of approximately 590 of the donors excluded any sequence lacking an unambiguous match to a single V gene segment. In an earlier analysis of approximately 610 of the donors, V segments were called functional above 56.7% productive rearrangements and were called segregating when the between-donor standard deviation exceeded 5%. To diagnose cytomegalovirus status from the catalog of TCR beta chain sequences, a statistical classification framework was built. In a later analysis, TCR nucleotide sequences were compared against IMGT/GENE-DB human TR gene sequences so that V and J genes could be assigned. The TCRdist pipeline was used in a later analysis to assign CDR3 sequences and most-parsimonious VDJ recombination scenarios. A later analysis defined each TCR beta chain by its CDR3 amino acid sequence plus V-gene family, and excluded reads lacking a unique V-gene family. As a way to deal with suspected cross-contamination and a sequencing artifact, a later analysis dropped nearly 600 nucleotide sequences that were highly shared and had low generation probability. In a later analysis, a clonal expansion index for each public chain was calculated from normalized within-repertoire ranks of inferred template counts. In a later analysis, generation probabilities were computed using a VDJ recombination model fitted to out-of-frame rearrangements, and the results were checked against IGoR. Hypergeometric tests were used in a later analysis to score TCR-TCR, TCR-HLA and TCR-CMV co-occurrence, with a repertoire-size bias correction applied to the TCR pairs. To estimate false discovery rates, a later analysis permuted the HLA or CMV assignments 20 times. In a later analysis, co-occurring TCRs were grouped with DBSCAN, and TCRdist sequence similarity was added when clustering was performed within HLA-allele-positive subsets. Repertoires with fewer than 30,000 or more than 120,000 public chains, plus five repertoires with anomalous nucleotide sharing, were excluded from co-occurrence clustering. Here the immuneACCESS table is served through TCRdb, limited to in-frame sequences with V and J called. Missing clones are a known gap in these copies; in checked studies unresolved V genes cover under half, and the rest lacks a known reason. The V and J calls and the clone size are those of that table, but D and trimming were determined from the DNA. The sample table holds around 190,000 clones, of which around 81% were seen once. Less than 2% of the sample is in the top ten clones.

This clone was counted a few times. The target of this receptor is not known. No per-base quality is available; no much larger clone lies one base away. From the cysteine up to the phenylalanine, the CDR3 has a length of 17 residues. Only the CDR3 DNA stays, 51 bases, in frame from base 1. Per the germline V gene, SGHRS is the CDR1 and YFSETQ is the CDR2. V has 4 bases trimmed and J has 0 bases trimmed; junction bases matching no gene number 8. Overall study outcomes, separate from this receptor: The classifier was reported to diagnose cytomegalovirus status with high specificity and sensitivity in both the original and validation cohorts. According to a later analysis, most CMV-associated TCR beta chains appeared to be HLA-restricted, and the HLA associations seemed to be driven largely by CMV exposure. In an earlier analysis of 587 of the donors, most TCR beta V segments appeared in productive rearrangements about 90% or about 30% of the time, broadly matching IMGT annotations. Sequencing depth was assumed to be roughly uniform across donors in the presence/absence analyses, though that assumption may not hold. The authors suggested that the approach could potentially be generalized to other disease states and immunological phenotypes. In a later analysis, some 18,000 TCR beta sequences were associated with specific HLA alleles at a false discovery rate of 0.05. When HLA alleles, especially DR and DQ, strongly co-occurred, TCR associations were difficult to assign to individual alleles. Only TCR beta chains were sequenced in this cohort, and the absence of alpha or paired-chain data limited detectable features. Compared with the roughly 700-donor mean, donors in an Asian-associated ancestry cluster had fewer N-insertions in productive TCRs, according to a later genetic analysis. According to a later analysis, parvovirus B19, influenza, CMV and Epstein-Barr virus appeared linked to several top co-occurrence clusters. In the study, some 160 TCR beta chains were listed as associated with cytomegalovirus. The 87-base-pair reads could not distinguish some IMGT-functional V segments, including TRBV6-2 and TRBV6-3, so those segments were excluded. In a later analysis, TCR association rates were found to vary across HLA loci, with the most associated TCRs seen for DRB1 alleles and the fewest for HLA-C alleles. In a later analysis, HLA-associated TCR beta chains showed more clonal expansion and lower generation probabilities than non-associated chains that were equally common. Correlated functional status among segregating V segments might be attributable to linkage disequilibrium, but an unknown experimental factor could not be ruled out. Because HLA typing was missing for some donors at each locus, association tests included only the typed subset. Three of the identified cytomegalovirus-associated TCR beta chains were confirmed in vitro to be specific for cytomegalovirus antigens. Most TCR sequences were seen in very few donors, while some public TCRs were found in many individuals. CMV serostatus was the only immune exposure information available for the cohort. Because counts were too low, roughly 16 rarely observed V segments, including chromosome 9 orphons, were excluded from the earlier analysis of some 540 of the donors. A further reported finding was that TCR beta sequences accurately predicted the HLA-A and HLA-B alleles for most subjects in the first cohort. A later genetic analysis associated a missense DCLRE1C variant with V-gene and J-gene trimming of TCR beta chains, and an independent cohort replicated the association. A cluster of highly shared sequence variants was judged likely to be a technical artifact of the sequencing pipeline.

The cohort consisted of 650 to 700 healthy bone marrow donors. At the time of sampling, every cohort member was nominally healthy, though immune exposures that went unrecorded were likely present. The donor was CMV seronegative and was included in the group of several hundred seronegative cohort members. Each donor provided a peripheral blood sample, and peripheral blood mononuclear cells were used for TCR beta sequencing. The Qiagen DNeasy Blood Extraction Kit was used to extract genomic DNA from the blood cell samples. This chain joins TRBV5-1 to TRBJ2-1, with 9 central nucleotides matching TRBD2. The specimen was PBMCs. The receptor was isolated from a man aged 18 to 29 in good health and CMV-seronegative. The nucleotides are TGCGCCAGCAGCCCCGGACTAGCGCGGAGCTCCTACAATGAGCAGTTCTTC. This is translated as CASSPGLARSSYNEQFF.